This TCR beta chain was identified during a study of T cells after yellow fever vaccination. The study, taken as a whole, reports: FACS-sorted repertoires could contain abundant clonotypes contaminating from the bulk population. Most clones from primary vaccination were detected again post-booster (approximately 96% CD4, about 88% CD8). The CD4 compartment and the CD8 compartment contained a small share of clonotypes in common.

Between the trimmed V and J ends, which lost 0 bases and 7 bases, there was a span of 11 bases. Germline assignment: CDR1 SGHRS and CDR2 YFSETQ. The CDR3 covers 13 residues. 5'RACE template switching generated TCR cDNA, adding a universal primer site and UMIs. Using its own MiXCR run on the 5' RACE reads, TCRdb lists one record per CDR3 protein. This table holds 250,000 or so distinct CDR3 sequences, 6.9% found once. Many counts were recorded for this clonotype. Antigen unknown. Source: CD4+ T cells sorted from PBMCs, taken 15 days after the yellow fever booster vaccination. This receptor was obtained from a man aged 25 to 40 who received the YFV17D yellow fever vaccine. J is TRBJ2-7 and V is TRBV5-1; the D is unclear. The CDR3: CASSLERLREQYF. CDR3 in DNA: TGCGCCAGCAGCTTGGAACGACTCCGGGAGCAGTACTTC.